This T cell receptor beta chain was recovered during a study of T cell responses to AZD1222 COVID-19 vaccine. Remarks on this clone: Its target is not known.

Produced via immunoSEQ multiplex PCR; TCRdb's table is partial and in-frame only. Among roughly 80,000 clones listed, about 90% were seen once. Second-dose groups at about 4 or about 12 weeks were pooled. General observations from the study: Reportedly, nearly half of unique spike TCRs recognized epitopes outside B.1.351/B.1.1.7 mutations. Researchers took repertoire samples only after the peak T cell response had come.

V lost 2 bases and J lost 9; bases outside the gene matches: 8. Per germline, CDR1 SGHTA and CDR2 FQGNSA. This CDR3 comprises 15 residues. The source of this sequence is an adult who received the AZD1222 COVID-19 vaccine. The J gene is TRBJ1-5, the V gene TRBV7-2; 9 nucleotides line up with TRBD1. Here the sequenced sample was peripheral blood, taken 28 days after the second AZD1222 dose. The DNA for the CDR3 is TGTGCCAGCAGCTTAATTGGACAGGGACAGGGGCCCCAGCATTTT. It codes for CASSLIGQGQGPQHF.